The clone carrying this T cell receptor beta chain was seen at least ten times. Unsorted libraries came from 2 million PBMCs stored at -80 °C. TCRdb itself ran the 5' RACE reads through MiXCR, one entry per CDR3 protein. The sample holds some 66,000 distinct CDR3 sequences, less than 5.5% seen once. These data originate in a study of neurological immune-mediated disorders. About the study: In a group of roughly 34 multiple sclerosis patients, 31 had the relapsing-remitting type and 3 had the secondary progressive type.

Material for sequencing was PBMCs. This clonotype was obtained from a man aged 30-40 years with multiple sclerosis.

For the CDR3, the DNA is TGCGCCAGCAGCCAGGATAGGACAGGGAATTCACCCCTCCACTTT. It codes for CASSQDRTGNSPLHF. V is TRBV4-1 and J is TRBJ1-6; 8 nucleotides match TRBD1. Germline V CDR1 and CDR2: MGHRA, YSYEKL. V dropped 3 bases and J dropped 7; count of bases not matched to a gene: 5. This CDR3 has 15 residues.